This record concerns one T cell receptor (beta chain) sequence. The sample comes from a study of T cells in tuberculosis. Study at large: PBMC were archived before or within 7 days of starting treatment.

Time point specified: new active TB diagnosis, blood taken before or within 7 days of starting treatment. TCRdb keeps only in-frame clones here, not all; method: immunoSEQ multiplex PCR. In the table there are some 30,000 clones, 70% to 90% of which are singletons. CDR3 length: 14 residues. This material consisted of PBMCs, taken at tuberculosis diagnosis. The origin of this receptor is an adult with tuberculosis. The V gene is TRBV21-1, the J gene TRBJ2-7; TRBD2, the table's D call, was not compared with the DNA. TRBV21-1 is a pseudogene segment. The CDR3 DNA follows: TGTGCCAGCAGCAGAGGCGAATTCACCTACGAGCAGTACTTC. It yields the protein CASSRGEFTYEQYF.